The rows below give T cell receptor beta chains drawn from one sample of a study of shared clonotypes between healthy human individuals. TCRdb keeps only in-frame clones here, not all; method: immunoSEQ multiplex PCR. The table records about 1 million clones, 60% to 80% of them present only once. Sequencing was carried out using memory CD4+ T cells sorted from blood. The receptors come from a man younger than 35 in good health. Each CDR3 is given without its conserved first and last residue.

J | V | CDR3
TRBJ1-1 | TRBV2 | ASRPQGNSNTEAF
TRBJ2-3 | TRBV7-2 | ASSYPSTSGRRGTQY
TRBJ1-1 | TRBV5-1 | ASSSGQGYTEAF
TRBJ2-1 | TRBV7-2 | ASSRRSSEYNEQF
TRBJ2-4 | TRBV11-2 | ASSLRFGDADIQY
TRBJ2-4 | TRBV18 | ASSPGGLKNIQY
TRBJ1-1 | TRBV11-2 | ASSTGTGALNTEAF
TRBJ2-7 | TRBV5-1 | ASSLRGGDLTTYEQY
TRBJ2-3 | TRBV5-8 | ASIKPFFRTDTQY
TRBJ2-1 | TRBV14 | ASSHRQGLNEQF
TRBJ1-1 | TRBV20-1 | SAGGGTEAF
TRBJ1-5 | TRBV5-6 | ASSLQGAGQPQH